The 10 T cell receptor beta chains given below trace back to one sample, sequenced in a study of cytomegalovirus exposure and HLA in healthy donors. 60 Vbeta and 13 Jbeta primers were used in PCR. Produced via immunoSEQ multiplex PCR; TCRdb's table is partial and in-frame only. This table holds 130,000 to 150,000 clones, around 82% found once. The specimen sequenced was PBMCs. Every receptor here comes from a woman in her late teens or twenties in good health and CMV-seropositive.

V and J are TRBV5-5 and TRBJ1-2; perhaps TRBD1 as D (5 bases). The CDR3 extends over 14 amino acids. Per germline, CDR1 SGHKS and CDR2 YYEKEE (reference sequence). The V and J ends lost 1 base and 0 bases respectively, with 7 bases between them. CDR3 sequence: CASSLPGSNYGYTF. The CDR3 nucleotides are TGTGCCAGCAGCTTGCCAGGGTCTAACTATGGCTACACCTTC.

The rearrangement links TRBV4-3 to TRBJ1-5; D gene uncertain. Deletions cut 0 bases from V and 6 bases from J, with 12 bases between. The CDR3 consists of 15 residues. In germline, CDR1 is LGHNA, CDR2 YSLEER. DNA for the CDR3: TGCGCCAGCAGCCAAGATTTCGGGGTAGGTCAGCCCCAGCATTTT. Its translation: CASSQDFGVGQPQHF.

This chain joins TRBV7-8 and TRBJ2-7; a possible D gene is TRBD1 (6 bases). This CDR3 comprises 14 residues. Germline CDR1 is SGHVS and CDR2 is FQNEAQ. Trimming took off 4 bases at V and 5 bases at J, with 15 bases between the two ends. The CDR3 region is CASSSYTGQNEQYF. CDR3 nucleotides: TGTGCCAGCAGCTCCTATACAGGGCAAAACGAGCAGTACTTC.

The chain couples TRBV15 to TRBJ1-5; maybe TRBD1 (6 bases). The V gene's germline CDR1 is LNHNV and CDR2 YYDKDF (reference sequence). The CDR3 runs to 14 residues. Deletions cut 2 bases from V and 6 bases from J, with 11 bases between. The CDR3 bases are TGTGCCACCAGCAGATACCAGGGGTTTCAGCCCCAGCATTTT. It specifies CATSRYQGFQPQHF.

The V and J genes are TRBV6-5 and TRBJ2-3; 8 bases line up with TRBD1. With 6 bases clipped from V and 3 bases from J, the junction kept 5 bases outside the gene matches. This CDR3 has 14 amino acids. Germline V gene lookup returns CDR1 MNHEY and CDR2 SVGAGI. The CDR3 protein is CASSPGQGTDTQYF. The CDR3 coding sequence is TGTGCCAGCAGCCCCGGACAGGGAACAGATACGCAGTATTTT.

This chain uses TRBV7-2 with TRBJ2-7; no firm D call. The CDR3 extends over 13 amino acids. The V gene lost 1 base and the J gene lost 3 bases, with 7 bases spanning the gap. Germline V gene data show CDR1 as SGHTA and CDR2 as FQGNSA. Here the CDR3 reads CASSLGPSYEQYF. The CDR3 bases are TGTGCCAGCAGCTTAGGTCCGAGCTACGAGCAGTACTTC.

This clone was seen a single time. The chain carries TRBV27 and TRBJ2-7; TRBD1 is a possible D gene (6 bases). The CDR3 extends over 13 amino acids. The V and J ends lost 3 bases and 2 bases respectively, with 8 bases between them. Germline assignment: CDR1 MNHEY and CDR2 SMNVEV (reference sequence). The CDR3 protein is CASSFQGTYEQYF. In nucleotides, the CDR3 is TGTGCCAGCAGTTTTCAGGGGACCTACGAGCAGTACTTC.

V and J are TRBV7-8 and TRBJ2-1; TRBD2 is a possible D gene (6 bases). The CDR3 spans 14 residues. CDR1 and CDR2 from the germline V gene are SGHVS and FQNEAQ. With 3 bases removed from V and 1 base from J, the gap between germline ends came to 7 bases. The CDR3 loop reads CASSLGGSYNEQFF. CDR3 in DNA: TGTGCCAGCAGCTTGGGGGGATCCTACAATGAGCAGTTCTTC.

The rearrangement joins TRBV5-1 to TRBJ1-1; 11 nucleotides agree with TRBD1. Germline V gene data show CDR1 as SGHRS and CDR2 as YFSETQ. The CDR3 contains 15 residues. The V gene end was trimmed by 5 bases and the J gene end by 1 base; junction bases not matched to a gene: 4. The CDR3, as DNA: TGCGCCAGCAGTAGGACAGGGGGCACGAACACTGAAGCTTTCTTT. It yields the protein CASSRTGGTNTEAFF.

The V gene is TRBV6-1, the J gene TRBJ2-2; a possible D gene is TRBD2 (5 bases). CDR3 length: 12 residues. From germline, CDR1 is MNHNS and CDR2 SASEGT. With 5 bases removed from V and 4 bases from J, the gap between germline ends came to 5 bases. CDR3 sequence: CASSRGTGELFF. CDR3 sequence (DNA): TGTGCCAGCAGTCGGGGCACCGGGGAGCTGTTTTTT.